The source of this T cell receptor (beta chain) is a study of blood T cell repertoires in COVID-19. Overall study: Sites across the United States, Italy and Spain contributed samples from acute and convalescent COVID-19.

Original processing notes: Reference gene primer amplification gave estimated nucleated cell counts. Repertoires were generated with immunoSEQ multiplex PCR, while TCRdb's copy carries only in-frame clones and drops some. V and J calls and clone size are those listed in that table; D and trimming were worked out from the DNA. The sample lists approximately 330,000 clones; 90% were seen once. The V gene lost 0 bases and the J gene lost 0 bases, with 10 bases spanning the gap. Per germline, CDR1 SGHRS and CDR2 YFSETQ. This CDR3 spans 17 amino acids. Seattle-derived patients entered the study during active infection and were followed longitudinally.

Sequencing was carried out using peripheral blood. The receptor's source is a woman in her thirties or forties with COVID-19, enrolled during active disease. This chain uses TRBV5-1 with TRBJ2-6; D remains unclear. The CDR3 region has the DNA TGCGCCAGCAGCTTGGCCTCGACAAACTCTGGGGCCAACGTCCTGACTTTC. It yields the protein CASSLASTNSGANVLTF.